This T cell receptor (beta chain) was profiled in a study of T cell changes during pregnancy in multiple sclerosis. CDR3 length equals 16 residues. Germline V gene sequence: CDR1 SGHTA, CDR2 FQGTGA. Germline trimming cut 2 bases from V and 1 base from J; bases unmatched to any gene: 4. The repertoire was sequenced with immunoSEQ multiplex PCR; TCRdb's copy has only in-frame clones and lacks some. The table includes tens of thousands of clones, 85% to 95% detected once. J is TRBJ2-5 and V is TRBV7-3; 10 positions agree with TRBD2. The clonotype originates from a female donor with multiple sclerosis, enrolled in a pregnancy study. The starting material was CD4+ T cells from peripheral blood mononuclear cells, obtained in the second trimester of pregnancy. The CDR3 here is CASSLSASGGQETQYF. In nucleotides, the CDR3 is TGTGCCAGCAGCTTATCGGCTAGCGGGGGCCAAGAGACCCAGTACTTC.